Listed here are 22 T cell receptor beta chains from one sample, sequenced in a study of blood T cell repertoires in COVID-19. Method: immunoSEQ multiplex PCR; TCRdb's copy keeps in-frame clones and lacks some. The sample shows roughly 220,000 clones, 80% to 85% of them seen only once. Sequenced sample: peripheral blood. Receptors were obtained from a man between 25 and 39 years old with active or convalescent COVID-19.

V and J are TRBV28 and TRBJ2-7, with 8 bases matching TRBD1. Germline V gene lookup returns CDR1 MDHEN and CDR2 SYDVKM. V shed 7 bases and J 5 bases; nucleotides not matched to a gene: 10. The CDR3 is 14 residues long. The CDR3 DNA follows: TGTGCCAGCAACCAAAGGACAGGGACCGACGAGCAGTACTTC. It codes for CASNQRTGTDEQYF.

The J gene is TRBJ2-7, the V gene TRBV4-1; TRBD1 matches 9 bases. Germline V lookup: CDR1 MGHRA, CDR2 YSYEKL. The CDR3 runs 18 residues. V lost 2 bases, J lost 4 bases, and 15 bases stayed unmatched. CDR3 sequence: CASSQRRGDRVRGYEQYF. CDR3 coding DNA: TGCGCCAGCAGCCAAAGGAGGGGGGACAGGGTACGAGGATACGAGCAGTACTTC.

The chain employs TRBV5-1 and TRBJ1-4, with D maybe TRBD1 (6 bases). The CDR3 extends over 17 amino acids. Between the trimmed V and J ends, which lost 4 bases and 0 bases, there was a span of 16 bases. The germline V gene has CDR1 SGHRS and CDR2 YFSETQ. CDR3 sequence reads: CASSVRGSLATNEKLFF. In DNA, the CDR3 is TGCGCCAGCAGCGTCAGGGGATCACTAGCAACTAATGAAAAACTGTTTTTT.

The chain recombines TRBV2 with TRBJ1-4; D might be TRBD1 (5 bases). V was pared by 2 bases and J by 5 bases, with 9 bases between. Germline CDR1 and CDR2: SNHLY and FYNNEI. The CDR3 runs to 14 residues. This CDR3 reads CASSEYRQNEKLFF. The CDR3 nucleotides are TGTGCCAGCAGTGAATACAGACAGAATGAAAAACTGTTTTTT.

The V gene is TRBV14, the J gene TRBJ2-7; possible D gene TRBD1, 6 bases. The CDR3 covers 16 residues. Germline lookup yields CDR1 SGHDN and CDR2 FVKESK. With 4 bases removed from V and 5 bases from J, the gap between germline ends came to 21 bases. Here the CDR3 DNA reads TGTGCCAGCAGCCGACGGAACAGGGCACCATCACACGAGCAGTACTTC. Protein sequence: CASSRRNRAPSHEQYF.

This chain links TRBV28 with TRBJ1-6, with 7 bases matching TRBD1. This CDR3 region has 15 residues. V was pared by 6 bases and J by 7 bases, with 9 bases of the junction left unmatched. CDR1 is MDHEN, CDR2 SYDVKM, per germline. The CDR3 bases are TGTGCCAGCAGAGAGACAGGGCCTAGGAATTCACCCCTCCACTTT. Translating gives CASRETGPRNSPLHF.

The chain is built from TRBV7-2 and TRBJ2-4; the D gene is possibly TRBD2 (5 bases). V dropped 0 bases and J dropped 2 bases, with 14 bases sitting between them. The CDR3 loop spans 17 amino acids. CDR1 is SGHTA, CDR2 FQGNSA, per germline. CDR3 amino acids: CASSLARGLIPKNIQYF. The CDR3 DNA follows: TGTGCCAGCAGCTTAGCTCGGGGTCTTATCCCCAAAAACATTCAGTACTTC.

The chain carries TRBV4-2 and TRBJ2-7; D might be TRBD1 (5 bases). This CDR3 has 13 amino acids. Deletions cut 4 bases from V and 1 base from J, with 8 bases between. Germline V gene data show CDR1 as LGHNA and CDR2 as YNFKEQ. The CDR3 protein is CASSRPGSYEQYF. The CDR3 bases are TGTGCCAGCAGCCGACCAGGGTCCTACGAGCAGTACTTC.

The CDR3 coding sequence is TGTGCCAGCAGCCAAGTGGACAGATCGAACACTGAAGCTTTCTTT. As protein: CASSQVDRSNTEAFF. This chain links TRBV4-2 with TRBJ1-1; D is possibly TRBD1 (6 bases). Germline V gene data show CDR1 as LGHNA and CDR2 as YNFKEQ. The length of the CDR3 is 15 residues. Trimming removed 1 base from V and 1 base from J, with 10 bases in between.

The V call is TRBV4-3, the J call TRBJ1-1, with D unclear. Trimming removed 1 base at V and 4 bases at J, with 19 bases between. Per the germline V gene, CDR1 is LGHNA and CDR2 is YSLEER. This CDR3 has 17 residues. DNA of the CDR3: TGCGCCAGCAGCCAAGGAGCGATCGGAGCTTTGACCACTGAAGCTTTCTTT. It translates to CASSQGAIGALTTEAFF.

This clone was picked up a small number of times. The rearrangement links TRBV6-2 or TRBV6-3 to TRBJ2-3; the match to TRBD1 covers 8 bases. V shed 1 base, J shed 4 bases, and the junction held 4 bases outside the gene matches. Germline V lookup: CDR1 MNHEY, CDR2 SVGEGT. The CDR3 is 15 residues long. The CDR3, as DNA: TGTGCCAGCAGTTACTGGGGGACAGGTTCAGATACGCAGTATTTT. Amino acid sequence: CASSYWGTGSDTQYF.

The J gene is TRBJ1-4, the V gene TRBV6-5; D is unresolved. This CDR3 contains 14 residues. Trimming pared 0 bases from V and 6 bases from J, leaving 8 bases between. Germline V gene sequence: CDR1 MNHEY, CDR2 SVGAGI. For the CDR3, the DNA is TGTGCCAGCAGTTACTCGAGCGGGGATGAAAAACTGTTTTTT. Its protein product is CASSYSSGDEKLFF.

The rearrangement joins TRBV5-4 to TRBJ1-1; no clear D. The length of the CDR3 is 13 residues. Germline CDR1 and CDR2: SGHNT and YYREEE (reference sequence). Trimming took 0 bases from V and 3 from J, leaving 6 bases between them. The CDR3 sequence: CASSLEAYTEAFF. As DNA, the CDR3 is TGTGCCAGCAGCTTGGAAGCCTACACTGAAGCTTTCTTT.

The chain is built from TRBV6-6 and TRBJ1-4; D might be TRBD1 (5 bases). Germline CDR1 and CDR2: MNHNY and SVGAGI (reference sequence). Trimming took 10 bases from V and 0 from J, leaving 12 bases between them. This CDR3 spans 14 amino acids. The CDR3 DNA follows: TGTGCCACCTCAGGACAAGCAACTAATGAAAAACTGTTTTTT. Amino acid sequence: CATSGQATNEKLFF.

The chain is built from TRBV15 and TRBJ1-2; D is unresolved. CDR1 is LNHNV and CDR2 is YYDKDF in the germline V gene (reference sequence). The CDR3 spans 14 residues. V lost 2 bases and J lost 6, with 13 bases in between. This CDR3 is CATSRNLPGDGYTF. CDR3 in DNA: TGTGCCACCAGCAGAAATCTCCCCGGGGATGGCTACACCTTC.

This chain uses TRBV4-1 with TRBJ1-1; 7 positions agree with TRBD1. This CDR3 is built from 16 residues. The germline CDR1 and CDR2 sequences are MGHRA and YSYEKL. Trimming at V came to 4 bases and at J to 0 bases, leaving 8 bases not matched to a gene. The CDR3 loop is CASSPPRDRMNTEAFF. CDR3 DNA: TGCGCCAGCAGCCCCCCTAGGGACAGAATGAACACTGAAGCTTTCTTT.

The chain links TRBV27 to TRBJ1-2, with D unclear. Between the trimmed V and J ends, which lost 3 bases and 4 bases, there was a span of 9 bases. Per the germline V gene, CDR1 is MNHEY and CDR2 is SMNVEV (reference sequence). The CDR3 covers 13 residues. CDR3 amino acids: CASSFNGFYGYTF. CDR3 DNA sequence: TGTGCCAGCAGTTTCAACGGGTTCTATGGCTACACCTTC.

V is TRBV9 and J is TRBJ2-7; the match to TRBD2 covers 9 bases. With 4 bases clipped from V and 4 bases from J, the junction kept 9 bases outside the gene matches. Germline CDR1 reads SGDLS; CDR2 reads YYNGEE. This CDR3 comprises 15 residues. CDR3 coding DNA: TGTGCCAGCAGCCCCTTTGCGGGAGGGGATTACGAGCAGTACTTC. It translates to CASSPFAGGDYEQYF. Full variable domain (rest looked up from reference TRBV9 and TRBJ2-7): DSGVTQTPKHLITATGQRVTLRCSPRSGDLSVYWYQQSLDQGLQFLIQYYNGEERAKGNILERFSAQQFPDLHSELNLSSLELGDSALYFCASSPFAGGDYEQYFGPGTRLTVT.

The chain links TRBV27 to TRBJ1-6; tentative D call: TRBD1 (6 bases). Trimming stripped 4 bases from V and 10 bases from J, with 14 bases between. The CDR3 is 14 amino acids. CDR1 is MNHEY, CDR2 SMNVEV, per germline (reference sequence). The CDR3 region is CASSWLGQGSPLHF. The CDR3 bases are TGTGCCAGCAGTTGGTTGGGCCAGGGGTCACCCCTCCACTTT.

This clone has just a few counts. V gene TRBV5-5 combines with J gene TRBJ1-2, with no clear D. CDR3 length: 16 residues. Per the germline V gene, CDR1 is SGHKS and CDR2 is YYEKEE (reference sequence). Trimming removed 0 bases at V and 0 bases at J, with 12 bases between. The CDR3 bases are TGTGCCAGCAGCTTGGAGCCAGCGCCGGCTAACTATGGCTACACCTTC. This codes for CASSLEPAPANYGYTF.

The chain carries TRBV11-2 and TRBJ2-1; 12 nucleotides agree with TRBD2. The ends lost 5 bases at V and 3 bases at J; junction bases unmatched: 2. CDR3 length: 15 residues. The germline CDR1 and CDR2 sequences are SGHAT and FQNNGV. The CDR3 reads CASSKLAGGYNEQFF. The CDR3 DNA follows: TGTGCCAGCAGCAAACTAGCGGGGGGCTACAATGAGCAGTTCTTC.

CDR3 residues: CSVEVERTINEQFF. The CDR3, as DNA: TGCAGCGTTGAAGTAGAACGCACCATCAATGAGCAGTTCTTC. The V call is TRBV29-1, the J call TRBJ2-1, with D unresolved. V was shortened by 1 base and J by 6 bases, with 13 bases between the two germline ends. Per the germline V gene, CDR1 is SQVTM and CDR2 is ANQGSEA. The CDR3 runs to 14 residues.